There are many counts of the clone carrying this T cell receptor beta chain. The antigen remains undetermined. This specimen comes from a study of spatial heterogeneity in lung cancer. About the research overall: Where available, sequencing covered follow-up PBMC samples, taken at a median of roughly 22 months after resection. Sequencing consistently turned up more beta-chain sequences than alpha-chain sequences.

The J segment lost 6 bases and the V segment lost 5 bases, leaving 2 bases of the junction unmatched. This CDR3 has 13 amino acids. Germline lookup yields CDR1 SNHLY and CDR2 FYNNEI. The study tagged each TCR cDNA molecule with a unique molecular identifier. MiXCR, applied by TCRdb to the 5' RACE reads, yields one record per CDR3 protein. Found here are around 110,000 distinct CDR3 sequences, roughly an eighth of them singletons; the top ten hold roughly 17%. As to time point: blood at routine non-recurrence follow-up after resection. From tumor, nontumor lung or frozen PBMC, whole RNA was taken unsorted for sequencing. Points from the study as a whole: At resection, ubiquitous expanded tumor TCRs appeared in blood more than at follow-up.

This TCR derives from a male donor with early-stage non-small cell lung cancer. The V and J genes are TRBV2 and TRBJ2-2; TRBD1 agrees at 8 bases. The source material was PBMCs, sampled at follow-up. CDR3 DNA: TGTGCCAGCAGTCTGGACAGGGCCGGGGAGCTGTTTTTT. It yields the protein CASSLDRAGELFF.